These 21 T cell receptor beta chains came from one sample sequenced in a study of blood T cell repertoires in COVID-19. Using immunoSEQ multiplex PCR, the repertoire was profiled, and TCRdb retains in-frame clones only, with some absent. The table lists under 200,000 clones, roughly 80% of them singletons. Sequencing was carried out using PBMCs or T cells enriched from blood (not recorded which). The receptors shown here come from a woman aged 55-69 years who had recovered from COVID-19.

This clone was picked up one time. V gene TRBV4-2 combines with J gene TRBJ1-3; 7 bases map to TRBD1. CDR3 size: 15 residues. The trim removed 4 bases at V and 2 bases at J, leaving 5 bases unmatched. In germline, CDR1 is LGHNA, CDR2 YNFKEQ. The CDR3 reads CASSPGTETGNTIYF. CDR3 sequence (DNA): TGTGCCAGCAGCCCCGGGACAGAAACTGGAAACACCATATATTTT.

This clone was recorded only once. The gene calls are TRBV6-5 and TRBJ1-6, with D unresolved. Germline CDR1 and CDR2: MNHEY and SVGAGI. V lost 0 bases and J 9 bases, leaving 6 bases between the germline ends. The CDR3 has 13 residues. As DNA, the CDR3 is TGTGCCAGCAGTTACTCCTCCAGTTCACCCCTCCACTTT. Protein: CASSYSSSSPLHF.

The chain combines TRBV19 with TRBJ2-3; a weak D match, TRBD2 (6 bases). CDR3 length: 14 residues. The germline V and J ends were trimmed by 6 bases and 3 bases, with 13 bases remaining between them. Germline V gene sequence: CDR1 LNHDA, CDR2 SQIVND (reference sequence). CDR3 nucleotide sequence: TGTGCCAGTAGGGAGGGAAGAGTTACAGATACGCAGTATTTT. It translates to CASREGRVTDTQYF.

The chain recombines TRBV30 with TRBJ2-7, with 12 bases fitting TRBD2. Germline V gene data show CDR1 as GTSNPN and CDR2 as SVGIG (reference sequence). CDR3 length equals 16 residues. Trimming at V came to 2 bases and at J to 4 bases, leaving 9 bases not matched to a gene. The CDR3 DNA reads TGTGCCTGGAGTTCTAGCGGGGGGGCCAGGATTTACGAGCAGTACTTC. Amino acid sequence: CAWSSSGGARIYEQYF.

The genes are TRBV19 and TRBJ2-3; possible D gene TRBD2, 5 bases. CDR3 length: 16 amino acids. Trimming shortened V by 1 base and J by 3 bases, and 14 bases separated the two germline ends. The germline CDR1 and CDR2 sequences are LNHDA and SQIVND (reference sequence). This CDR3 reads CASSIVSPEGTDTQYF. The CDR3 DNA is TGTGCCAGTAGTATAGTCTCCCCCGAGGGAACAGATACGCAGTATTTT.

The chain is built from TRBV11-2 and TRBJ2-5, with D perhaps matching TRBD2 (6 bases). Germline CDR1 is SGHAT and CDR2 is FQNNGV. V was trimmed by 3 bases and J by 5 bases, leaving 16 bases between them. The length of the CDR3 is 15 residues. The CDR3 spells CASSFDGGNGETQYF. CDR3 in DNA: TGTGCCAGCAGCTTCGACGGGGGTAACGGGGAGACCCAGTACTTC.

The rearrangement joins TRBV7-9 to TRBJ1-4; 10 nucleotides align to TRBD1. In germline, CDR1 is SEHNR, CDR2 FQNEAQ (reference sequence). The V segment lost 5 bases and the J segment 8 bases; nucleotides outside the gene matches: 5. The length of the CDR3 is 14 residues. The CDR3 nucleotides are TGTGCCAGCAGCGCTGACAGGGGGCGAGAAAAACTGTTTTTT. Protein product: CASSADRGREKLFF.

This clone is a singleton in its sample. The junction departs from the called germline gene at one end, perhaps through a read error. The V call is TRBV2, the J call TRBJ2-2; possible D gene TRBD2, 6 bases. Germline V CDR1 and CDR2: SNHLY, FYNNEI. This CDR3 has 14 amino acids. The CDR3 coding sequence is TGTGCCAGCAGAGAAGGCGGGGTGACCGGGGAGCTGTTTTTT. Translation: CASREGGVTGELFF.

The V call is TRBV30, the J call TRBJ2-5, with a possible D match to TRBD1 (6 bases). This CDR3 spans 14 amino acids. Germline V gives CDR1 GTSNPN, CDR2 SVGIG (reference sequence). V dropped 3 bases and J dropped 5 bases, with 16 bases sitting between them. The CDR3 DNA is TGTGCCTGGAGCGCAGGGGTACCTTACGAGACCCAGTACTTC. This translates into CAWSAGVPYETQYF.

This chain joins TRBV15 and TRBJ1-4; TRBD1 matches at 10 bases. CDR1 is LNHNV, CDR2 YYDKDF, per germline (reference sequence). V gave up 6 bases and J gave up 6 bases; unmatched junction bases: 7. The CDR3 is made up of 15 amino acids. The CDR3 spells CATSHSGTGDEKLFF. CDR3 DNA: TGTGCCACCAGTCACTCCGGGACAGGGGATGAAAAACTGTTTTTT. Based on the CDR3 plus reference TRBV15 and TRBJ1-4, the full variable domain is DAMVIQNPRYQVTQFGKPVTLSCSQTLNHNVMYWYQQKSSQAPKLLFHYYDKDFNNEADTPDNFQSRRPNTSFCFLDIRSPGLGDTAMYLCATSHSGTGDEKLFFGSGTQLSVL.

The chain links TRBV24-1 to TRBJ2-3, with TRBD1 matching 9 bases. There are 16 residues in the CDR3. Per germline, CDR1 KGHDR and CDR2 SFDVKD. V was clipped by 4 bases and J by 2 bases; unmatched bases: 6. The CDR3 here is CATSDAGTGYTDTQYF. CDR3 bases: TGTGCCACCAGTGACGCCGGGACAGGGTACACAGATACGCAGTATTTT.

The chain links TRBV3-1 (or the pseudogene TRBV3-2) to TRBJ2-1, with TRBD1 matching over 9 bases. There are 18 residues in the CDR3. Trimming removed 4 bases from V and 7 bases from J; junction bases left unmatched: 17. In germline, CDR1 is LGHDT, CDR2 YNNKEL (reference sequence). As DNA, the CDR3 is TGTGCCAGCAGCCGAAACCACCATTCACAGGGGGCGCAGAATGAGCAGTTCTTC. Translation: CASSRNHHSQGAQNEQFF.

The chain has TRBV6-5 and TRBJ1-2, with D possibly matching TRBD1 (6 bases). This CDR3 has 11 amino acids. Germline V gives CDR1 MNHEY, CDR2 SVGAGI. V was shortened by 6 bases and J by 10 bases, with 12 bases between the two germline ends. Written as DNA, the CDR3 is TGTGCCAGCAGATCAACAGGGTTCTACACCTTC. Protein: CASRSTGFYTF.

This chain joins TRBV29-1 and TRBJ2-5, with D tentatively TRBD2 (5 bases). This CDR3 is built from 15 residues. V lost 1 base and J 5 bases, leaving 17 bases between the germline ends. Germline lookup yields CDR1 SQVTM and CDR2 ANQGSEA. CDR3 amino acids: CSVEVPFHEGETQYF. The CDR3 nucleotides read TGCAGCGTTGAAGTCCCCTTTCACGAGGGCGAGACCCAGTACTTC.

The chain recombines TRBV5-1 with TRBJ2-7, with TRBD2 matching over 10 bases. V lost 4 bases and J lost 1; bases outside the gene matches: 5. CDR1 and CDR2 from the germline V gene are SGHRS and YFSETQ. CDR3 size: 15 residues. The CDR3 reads CASSPLAGNSYEQYF. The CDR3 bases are TGCGCCAGCAGCCCACTAGCGGGGAATTCCTACGAGCAGTACTTC.

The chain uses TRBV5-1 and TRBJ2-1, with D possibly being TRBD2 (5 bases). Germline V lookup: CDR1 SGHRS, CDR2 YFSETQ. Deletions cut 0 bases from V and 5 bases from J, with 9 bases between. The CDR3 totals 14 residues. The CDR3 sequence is CASSLERAHNEQFF. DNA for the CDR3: TGCGCCAGCAGCTTGGAGAGGGCCCACAATGAGCAGTTCTTC.

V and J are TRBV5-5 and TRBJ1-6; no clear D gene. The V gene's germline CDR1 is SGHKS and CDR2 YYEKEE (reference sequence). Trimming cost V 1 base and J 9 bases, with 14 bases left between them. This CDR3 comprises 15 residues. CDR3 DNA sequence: TGTGCCAGCAGCTTGCGGTTGTCAACTACTTCACCCCTCCACTTT. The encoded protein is CASSLRLSTTSPLHF.

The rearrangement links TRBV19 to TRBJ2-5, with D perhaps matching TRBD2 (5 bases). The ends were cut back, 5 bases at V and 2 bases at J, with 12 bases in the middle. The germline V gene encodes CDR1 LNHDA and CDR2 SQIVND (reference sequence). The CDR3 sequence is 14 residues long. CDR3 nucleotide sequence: TGTGCCAGTAGTCGGATCGGGATGCAAGAGACCCAGTACTTC. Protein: CASSRIGMQETQYF.

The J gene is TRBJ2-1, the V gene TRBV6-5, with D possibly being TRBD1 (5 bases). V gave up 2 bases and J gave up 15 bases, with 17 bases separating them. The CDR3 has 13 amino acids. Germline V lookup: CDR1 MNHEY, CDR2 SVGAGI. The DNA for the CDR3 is TGTGCCAGCAGTTACGGGATTGGGCAGGGCATGTTCTTC. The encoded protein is CASSYGIGQGMFF.

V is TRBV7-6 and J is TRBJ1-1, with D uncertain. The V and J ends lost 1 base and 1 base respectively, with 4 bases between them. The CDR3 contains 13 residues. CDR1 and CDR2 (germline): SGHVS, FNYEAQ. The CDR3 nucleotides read TGTGCCAGCAGCTTAGAGAGGAACACTGAAGCTTTCTTT. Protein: CASSLERNTEAFF.

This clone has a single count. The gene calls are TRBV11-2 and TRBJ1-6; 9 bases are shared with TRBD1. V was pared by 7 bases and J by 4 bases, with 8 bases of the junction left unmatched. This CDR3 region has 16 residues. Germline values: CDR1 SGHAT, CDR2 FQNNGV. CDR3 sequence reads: CASKPGQGIYNSPLHF. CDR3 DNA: TGTGCCAGCAAACCGGGACAGGGAATATATAATTCACCCCTCCACTTT. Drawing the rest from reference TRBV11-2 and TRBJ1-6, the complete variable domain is EAGVAQSPRYKIIEKRQSVAFWCNPISGHATLYWYQQILGQGPKLLIQFQNNGVVDDSQLPKDRFSAERLKGVDSTLKIQPAKLEDSAVYLCASKPGQGIYNSPLHFGNGTRLTVT.